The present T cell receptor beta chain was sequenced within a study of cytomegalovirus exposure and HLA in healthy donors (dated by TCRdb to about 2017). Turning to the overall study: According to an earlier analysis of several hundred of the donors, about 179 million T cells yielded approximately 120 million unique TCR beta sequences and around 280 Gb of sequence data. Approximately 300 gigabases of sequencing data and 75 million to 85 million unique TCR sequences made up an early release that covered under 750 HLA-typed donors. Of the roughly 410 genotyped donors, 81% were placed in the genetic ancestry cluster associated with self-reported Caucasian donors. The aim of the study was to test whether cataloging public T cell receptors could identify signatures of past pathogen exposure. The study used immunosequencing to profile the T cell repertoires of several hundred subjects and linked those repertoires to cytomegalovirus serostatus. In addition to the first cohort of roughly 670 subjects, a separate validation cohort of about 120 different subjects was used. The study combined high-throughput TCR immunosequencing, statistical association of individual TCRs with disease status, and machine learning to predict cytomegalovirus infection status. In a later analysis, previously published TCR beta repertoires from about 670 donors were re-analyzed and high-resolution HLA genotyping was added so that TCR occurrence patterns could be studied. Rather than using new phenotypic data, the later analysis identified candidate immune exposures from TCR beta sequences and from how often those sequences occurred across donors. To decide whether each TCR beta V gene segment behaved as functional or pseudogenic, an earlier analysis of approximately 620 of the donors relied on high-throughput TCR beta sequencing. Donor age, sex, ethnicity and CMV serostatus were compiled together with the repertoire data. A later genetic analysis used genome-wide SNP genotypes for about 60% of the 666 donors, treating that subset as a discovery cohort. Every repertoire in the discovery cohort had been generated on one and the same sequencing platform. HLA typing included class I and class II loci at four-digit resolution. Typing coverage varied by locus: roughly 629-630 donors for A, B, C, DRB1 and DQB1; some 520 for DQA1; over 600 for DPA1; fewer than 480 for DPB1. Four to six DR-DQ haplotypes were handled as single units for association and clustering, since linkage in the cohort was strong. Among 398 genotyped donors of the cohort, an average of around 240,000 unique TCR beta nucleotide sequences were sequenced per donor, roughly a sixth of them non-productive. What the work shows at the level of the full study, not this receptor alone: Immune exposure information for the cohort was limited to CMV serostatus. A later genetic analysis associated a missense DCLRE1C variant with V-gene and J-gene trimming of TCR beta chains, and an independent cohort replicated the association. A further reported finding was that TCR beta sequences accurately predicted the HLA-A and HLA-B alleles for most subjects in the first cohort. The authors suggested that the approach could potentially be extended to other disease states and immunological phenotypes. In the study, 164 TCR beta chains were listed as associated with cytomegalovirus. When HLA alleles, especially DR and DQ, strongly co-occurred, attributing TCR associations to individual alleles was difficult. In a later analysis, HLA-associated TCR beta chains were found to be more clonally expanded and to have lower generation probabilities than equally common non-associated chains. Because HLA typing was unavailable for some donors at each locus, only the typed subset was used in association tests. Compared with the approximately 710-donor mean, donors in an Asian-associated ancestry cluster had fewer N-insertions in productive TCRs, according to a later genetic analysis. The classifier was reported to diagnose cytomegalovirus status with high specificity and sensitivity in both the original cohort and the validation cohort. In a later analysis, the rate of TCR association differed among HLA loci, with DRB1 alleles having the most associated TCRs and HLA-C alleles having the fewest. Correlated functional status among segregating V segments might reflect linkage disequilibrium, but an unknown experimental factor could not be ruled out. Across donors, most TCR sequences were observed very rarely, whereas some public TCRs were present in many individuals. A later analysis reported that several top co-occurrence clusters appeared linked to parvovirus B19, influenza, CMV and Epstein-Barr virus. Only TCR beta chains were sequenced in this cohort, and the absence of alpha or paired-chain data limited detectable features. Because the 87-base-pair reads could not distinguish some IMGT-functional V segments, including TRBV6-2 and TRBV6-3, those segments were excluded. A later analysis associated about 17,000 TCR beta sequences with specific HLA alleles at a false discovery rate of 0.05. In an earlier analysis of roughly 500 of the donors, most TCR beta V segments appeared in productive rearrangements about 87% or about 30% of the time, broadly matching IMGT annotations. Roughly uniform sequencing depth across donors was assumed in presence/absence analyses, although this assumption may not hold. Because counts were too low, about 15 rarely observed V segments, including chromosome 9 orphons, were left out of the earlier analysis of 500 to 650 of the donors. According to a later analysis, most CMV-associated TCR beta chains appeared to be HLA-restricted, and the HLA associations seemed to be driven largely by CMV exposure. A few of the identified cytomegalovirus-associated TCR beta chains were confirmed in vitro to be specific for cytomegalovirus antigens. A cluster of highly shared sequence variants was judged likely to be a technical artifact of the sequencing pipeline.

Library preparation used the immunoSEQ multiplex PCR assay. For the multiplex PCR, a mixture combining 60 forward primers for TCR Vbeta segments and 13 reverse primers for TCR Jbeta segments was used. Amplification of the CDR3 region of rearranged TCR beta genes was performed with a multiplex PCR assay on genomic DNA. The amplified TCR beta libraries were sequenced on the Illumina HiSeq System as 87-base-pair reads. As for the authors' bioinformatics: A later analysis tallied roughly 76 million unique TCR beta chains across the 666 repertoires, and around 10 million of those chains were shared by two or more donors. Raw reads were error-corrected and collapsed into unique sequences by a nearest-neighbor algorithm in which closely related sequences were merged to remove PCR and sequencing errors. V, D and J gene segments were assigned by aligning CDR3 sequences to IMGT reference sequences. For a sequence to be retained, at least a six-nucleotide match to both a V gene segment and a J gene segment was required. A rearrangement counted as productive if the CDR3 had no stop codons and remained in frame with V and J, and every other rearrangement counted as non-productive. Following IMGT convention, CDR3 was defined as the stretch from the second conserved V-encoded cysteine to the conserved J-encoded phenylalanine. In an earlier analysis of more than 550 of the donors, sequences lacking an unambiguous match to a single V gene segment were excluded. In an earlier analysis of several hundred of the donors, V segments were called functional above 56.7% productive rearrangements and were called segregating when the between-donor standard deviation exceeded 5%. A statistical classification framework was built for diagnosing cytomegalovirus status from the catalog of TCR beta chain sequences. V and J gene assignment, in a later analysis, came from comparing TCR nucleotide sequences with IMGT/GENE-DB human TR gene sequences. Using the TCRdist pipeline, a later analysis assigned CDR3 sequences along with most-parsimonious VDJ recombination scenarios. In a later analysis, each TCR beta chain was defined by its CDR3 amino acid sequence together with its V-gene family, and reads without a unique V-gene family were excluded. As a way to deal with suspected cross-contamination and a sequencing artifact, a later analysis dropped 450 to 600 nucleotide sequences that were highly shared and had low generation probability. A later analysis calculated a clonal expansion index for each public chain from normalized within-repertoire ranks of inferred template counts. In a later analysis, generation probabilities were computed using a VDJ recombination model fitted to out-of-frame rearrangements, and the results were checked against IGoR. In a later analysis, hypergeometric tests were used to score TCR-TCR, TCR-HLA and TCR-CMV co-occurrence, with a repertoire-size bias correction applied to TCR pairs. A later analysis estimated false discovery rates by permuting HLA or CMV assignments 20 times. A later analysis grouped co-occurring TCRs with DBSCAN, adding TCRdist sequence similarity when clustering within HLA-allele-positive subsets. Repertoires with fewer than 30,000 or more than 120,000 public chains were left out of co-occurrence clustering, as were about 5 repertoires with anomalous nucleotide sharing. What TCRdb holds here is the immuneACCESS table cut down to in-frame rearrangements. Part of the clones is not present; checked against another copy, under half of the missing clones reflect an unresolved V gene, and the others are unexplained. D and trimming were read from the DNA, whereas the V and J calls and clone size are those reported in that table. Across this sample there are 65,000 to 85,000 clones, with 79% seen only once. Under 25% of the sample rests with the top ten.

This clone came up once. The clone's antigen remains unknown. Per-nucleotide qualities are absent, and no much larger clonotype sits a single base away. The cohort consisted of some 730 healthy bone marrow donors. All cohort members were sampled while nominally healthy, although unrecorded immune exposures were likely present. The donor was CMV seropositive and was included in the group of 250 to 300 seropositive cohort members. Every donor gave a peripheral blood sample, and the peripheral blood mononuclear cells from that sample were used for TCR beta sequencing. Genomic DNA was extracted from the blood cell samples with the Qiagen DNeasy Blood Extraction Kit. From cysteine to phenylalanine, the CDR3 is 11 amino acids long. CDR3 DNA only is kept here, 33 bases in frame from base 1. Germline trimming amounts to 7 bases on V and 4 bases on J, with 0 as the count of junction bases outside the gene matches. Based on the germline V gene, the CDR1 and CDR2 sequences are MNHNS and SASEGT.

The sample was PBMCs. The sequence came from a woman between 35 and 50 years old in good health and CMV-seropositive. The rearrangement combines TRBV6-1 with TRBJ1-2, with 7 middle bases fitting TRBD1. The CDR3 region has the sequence CASKGAYGYTF. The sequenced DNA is TGTGCCAGCAAGGGGGCCTATGGCTACACCTTC.